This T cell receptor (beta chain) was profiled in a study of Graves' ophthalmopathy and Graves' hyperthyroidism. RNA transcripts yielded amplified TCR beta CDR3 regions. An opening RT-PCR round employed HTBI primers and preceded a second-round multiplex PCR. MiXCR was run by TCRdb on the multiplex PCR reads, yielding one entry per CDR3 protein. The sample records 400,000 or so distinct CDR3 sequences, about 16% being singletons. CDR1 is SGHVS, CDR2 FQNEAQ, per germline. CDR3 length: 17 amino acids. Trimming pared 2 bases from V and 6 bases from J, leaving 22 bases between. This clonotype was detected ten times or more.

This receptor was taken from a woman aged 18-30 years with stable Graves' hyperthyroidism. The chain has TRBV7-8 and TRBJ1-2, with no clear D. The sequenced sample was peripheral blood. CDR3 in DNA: TGTGCCAGCAGCTTACGTTTCAGAAGGAAGCAGGCGGATGGCTACACCTTC. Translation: CASSLRFRRKQADGYTF.